This T cell receptor beta chain emerged from a study of cytomegalovirus exposure and HLA in healthy donors. At the level of the study: Within an early data release were around 87 million unique TCRs drawn from HLA-typed donors. The study, taken as a whole, reports: Reportedly, HLA-A and HLA-B alleles of most subjects were accurately predicted from TCR beta.

The junction had 7 bases not matched to a gene; V was cut back by 5 bases and J by 4 bases. This CDR3 region has 15 residues. CDR1 is LGHNA, CDR2 YNFKEQ, per germline. PCR primers comprised 60 Vbeta and 13 Jbeta primers. Libraries were prepared by immunoSEQ multiplex PCR; TCRdb keeps only in-frame clonotypes and omits some of them. The sample shows under 200,000 clones, 70% to 80% of them seen only once. Healthy people donating bone marrow made up the donors. Remarks on this clone: Its antigen is unknown.

This clonotype was sampled from a man aged 40-49 years in good health and CMV-seronegative. The sequencing input was PBMCs. The chain links TRBV4-2 to TRBJ1-2; 10 bases agree with TRBD1. The chain's CDR3 is CASSTRTGGSYGYTF. The DNA of the CDR3 is TGTGCCAGCAGCACTCGGACAGGGGGGAGCTATGGCTACACCTTC.